This entry concerns a single TCR beta chain. These data come from a study of technical replicates of blood from a few donors. V was trimmed by 1 base and J by 6 bases, leaving 16 bases between them. The CDR3 has 15 residues. The germline V gene has CDR1 SGHRS and CDR2 YFSETQ. Libraries were prepared by immunoSEQ multiplex PCR; TCRdb keeps only in-frame clonotypes and omits some of them. The repertoire holds some 11,000 clones, with about 94% as singletons. Sequencing was done on a sample of PBMCs. V is TRBV5-1 and J is TRBJ1-2, with D unclear. The source is a human donor in good health. The CDR3 DNA reads TGCGCCAGCAGCTTGTATGCCAGTAAGGCGGATGGCTACACCTTC. Amino acids: CASSLYASKADGYTF.